This T cell receptor beta chain stems from a study of cytomegalovirus exposure and HLA in healthy donors. This CDR3 spans 16 amino acids. Trimming stripped 5 bases from V and 4 bases from J, with 20 bases between. Germline V CDR1 and CDR2: SGHVS, FQNEAQ. Amplification used 60 Vbeta primers and 13 Jbeta primers. Assay: immunoSEQ multiplex PCR; the TCRdb copy retains only in-frame clones and omits some. The sample has around 99,000 clones, 73% seen once; the top ten hold roughly 8%. The clonotype comes from a man between 40 and 49 years old in good health and CMV-seronegative. The V gene is TRBV7-8, the J gene TRBJ1-2; D might be TRBD1 (5 bases). The source material was PBMCs. Here the CDR3 DNA reads TGTGCCAGCAGCCTTCCTGACTCCCCGGGGGGCTATGGCTACACCTTC. Amino acid sequence: CASSLPDSPGGYGYTF.